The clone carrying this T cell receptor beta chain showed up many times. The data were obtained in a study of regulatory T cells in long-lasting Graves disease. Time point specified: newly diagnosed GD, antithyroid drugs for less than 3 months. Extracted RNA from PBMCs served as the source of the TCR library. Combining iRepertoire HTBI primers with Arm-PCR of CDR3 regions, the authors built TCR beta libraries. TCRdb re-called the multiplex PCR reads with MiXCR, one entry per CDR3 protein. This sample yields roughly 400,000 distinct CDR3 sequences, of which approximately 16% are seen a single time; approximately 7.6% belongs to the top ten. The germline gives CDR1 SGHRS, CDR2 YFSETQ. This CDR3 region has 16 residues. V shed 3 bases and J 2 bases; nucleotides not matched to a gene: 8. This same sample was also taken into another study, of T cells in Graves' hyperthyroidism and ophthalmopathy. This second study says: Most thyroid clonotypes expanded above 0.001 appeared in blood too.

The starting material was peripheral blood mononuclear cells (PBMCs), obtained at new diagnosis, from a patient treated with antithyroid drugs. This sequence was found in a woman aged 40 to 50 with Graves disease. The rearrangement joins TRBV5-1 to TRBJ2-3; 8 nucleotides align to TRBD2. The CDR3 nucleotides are TGCGCCAGCAGCTCCGGGGGGGCTAGCGTCACAGATACGCAGTATTTT. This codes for CASSSGGASVTDTQYF.